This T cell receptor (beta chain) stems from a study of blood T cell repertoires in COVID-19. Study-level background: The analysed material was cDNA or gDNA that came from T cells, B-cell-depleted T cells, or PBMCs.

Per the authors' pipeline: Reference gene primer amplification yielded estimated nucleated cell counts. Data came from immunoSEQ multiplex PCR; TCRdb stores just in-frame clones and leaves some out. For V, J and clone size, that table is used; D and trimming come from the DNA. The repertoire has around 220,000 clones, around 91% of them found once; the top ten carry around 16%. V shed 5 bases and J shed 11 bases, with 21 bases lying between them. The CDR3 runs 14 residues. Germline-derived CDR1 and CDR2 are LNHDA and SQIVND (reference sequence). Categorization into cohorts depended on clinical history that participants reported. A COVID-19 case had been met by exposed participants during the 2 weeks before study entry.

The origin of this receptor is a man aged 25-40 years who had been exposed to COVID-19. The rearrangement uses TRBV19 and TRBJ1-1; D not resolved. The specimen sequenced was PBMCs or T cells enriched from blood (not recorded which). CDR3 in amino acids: CASSPGEDQAGAFF. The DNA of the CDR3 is TGTGCCAGTAGTCCTGGGGAAGATCAGGCGGGGGCTTTCTTT.